This T cell receptor (beta chain) emerged from a study of CD8 T cells in Susac syndrome. The CDR3 totals 16 residues. Looked up from germline, CDR1 is MGHRA and CDR2 is YSYEKL. Losses at the gene ends were 1 base for V and 6 bases for J; bases not matched to a gene: 12. Random hexamers were used to reverse transcribe an amount of roughly 0.5 to 1 ug RNA. An immunoSEQ multiplex PCR generated amplified TCR beta CDR3 products spanning 54 Vbeta and 13 Jbeta. MiXCR, applied by TCRdb to the immunoSEQ multiplex PCR reads, yields one record per CDR3 protein. The sample carries about 160,000 distinct CDR3 sequences, around 92% recorded once. While CD8+ and CD4+ T cells were isolated negatively, TEMRA cells were enriched by FACS.

The sample was CD4+ T cells from PBMCs. The receptor was isolated from a human donor in good health. The chain couples TRBV4-1 to TRBJ2-7; 7 bases fit TRBD2. Written as DNA, the CDR3 is TGCGCCAGCAGCCAAGGGGTCCAGGCGGGAGTTCGCGAGCAGTACTTC. Its translation: CASSQGVQAGVREQYF.